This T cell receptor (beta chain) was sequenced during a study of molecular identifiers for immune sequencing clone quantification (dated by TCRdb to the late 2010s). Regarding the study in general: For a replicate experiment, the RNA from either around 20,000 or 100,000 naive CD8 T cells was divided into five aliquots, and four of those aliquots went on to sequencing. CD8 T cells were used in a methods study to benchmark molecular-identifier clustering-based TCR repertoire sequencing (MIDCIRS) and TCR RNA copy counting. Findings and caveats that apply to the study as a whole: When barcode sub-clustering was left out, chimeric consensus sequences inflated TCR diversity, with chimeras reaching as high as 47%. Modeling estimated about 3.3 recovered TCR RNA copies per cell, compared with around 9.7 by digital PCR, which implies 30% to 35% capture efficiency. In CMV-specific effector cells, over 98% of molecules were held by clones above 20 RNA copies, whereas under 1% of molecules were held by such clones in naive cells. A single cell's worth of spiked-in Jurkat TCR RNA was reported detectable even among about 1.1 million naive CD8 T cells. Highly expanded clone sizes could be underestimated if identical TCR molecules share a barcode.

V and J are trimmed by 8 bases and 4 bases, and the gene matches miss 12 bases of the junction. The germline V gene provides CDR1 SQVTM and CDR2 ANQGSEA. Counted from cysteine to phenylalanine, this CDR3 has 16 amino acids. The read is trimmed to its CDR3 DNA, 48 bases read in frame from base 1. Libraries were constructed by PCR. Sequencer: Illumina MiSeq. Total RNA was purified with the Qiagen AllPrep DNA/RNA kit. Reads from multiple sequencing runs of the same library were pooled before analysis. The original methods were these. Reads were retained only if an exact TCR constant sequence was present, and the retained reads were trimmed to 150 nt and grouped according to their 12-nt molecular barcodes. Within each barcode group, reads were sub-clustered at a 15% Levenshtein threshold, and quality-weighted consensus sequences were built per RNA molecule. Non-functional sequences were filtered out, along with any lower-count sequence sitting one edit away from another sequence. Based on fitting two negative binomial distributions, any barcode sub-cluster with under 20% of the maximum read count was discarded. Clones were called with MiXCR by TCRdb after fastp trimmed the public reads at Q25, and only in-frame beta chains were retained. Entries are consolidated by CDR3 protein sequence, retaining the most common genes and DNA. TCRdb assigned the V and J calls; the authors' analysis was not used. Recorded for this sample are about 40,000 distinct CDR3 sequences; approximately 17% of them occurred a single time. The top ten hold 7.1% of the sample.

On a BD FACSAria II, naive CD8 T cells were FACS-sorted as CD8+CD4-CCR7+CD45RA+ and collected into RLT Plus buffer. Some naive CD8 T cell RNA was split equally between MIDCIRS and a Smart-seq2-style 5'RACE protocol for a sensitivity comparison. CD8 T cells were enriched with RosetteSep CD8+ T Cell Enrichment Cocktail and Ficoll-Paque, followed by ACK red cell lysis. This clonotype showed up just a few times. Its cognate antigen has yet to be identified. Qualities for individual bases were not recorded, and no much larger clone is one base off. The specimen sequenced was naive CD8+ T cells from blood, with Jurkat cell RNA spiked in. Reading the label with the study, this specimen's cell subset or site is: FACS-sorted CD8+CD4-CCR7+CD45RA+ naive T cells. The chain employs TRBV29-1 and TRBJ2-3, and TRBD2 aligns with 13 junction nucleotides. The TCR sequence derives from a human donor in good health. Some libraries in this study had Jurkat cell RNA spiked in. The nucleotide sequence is TGCAGCTTCCGGACTAGCGGGAGAACTCTCGCAGATACGCAGTATTTT. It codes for CSFRTSGRTLADTQYF.